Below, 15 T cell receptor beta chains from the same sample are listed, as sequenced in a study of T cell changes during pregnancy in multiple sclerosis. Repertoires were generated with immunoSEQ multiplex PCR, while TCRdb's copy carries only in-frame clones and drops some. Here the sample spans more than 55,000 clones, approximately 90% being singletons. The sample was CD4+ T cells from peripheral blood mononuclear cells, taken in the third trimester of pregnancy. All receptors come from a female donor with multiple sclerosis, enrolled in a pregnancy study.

CDR3 amino acids: CASGDPGRINNEQFF. The CDR3 DNA sequence: TGTGCCAGCGGCGACCCCGGGAGGATTAACAATGAGCAGTTCTTC. The J gene is TRBJ2-1, the V gene TRBV6-1; 7 bases map to TRBD2. Looked up from germline, CDR1 is MNHNS and CDR2 is SASEGT. CDR3 length: 15 residues. The V segment lost 8 bases and the J segment 5 bases; nucleotides outside the gene matches: 12.

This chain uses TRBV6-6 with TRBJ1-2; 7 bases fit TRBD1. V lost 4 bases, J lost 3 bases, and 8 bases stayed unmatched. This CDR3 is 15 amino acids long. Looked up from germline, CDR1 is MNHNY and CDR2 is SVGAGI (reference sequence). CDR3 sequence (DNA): TGTGCCAGCAGTTGGGCCAGGGGGTCGGACTATGGCTACACCTTC. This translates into CASSWARGSDYGYTF.

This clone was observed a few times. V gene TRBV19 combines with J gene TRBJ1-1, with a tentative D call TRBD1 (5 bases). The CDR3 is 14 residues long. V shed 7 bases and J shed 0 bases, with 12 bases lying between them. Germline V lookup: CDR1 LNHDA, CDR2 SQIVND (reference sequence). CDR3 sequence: CASTPRTLNTEAFF. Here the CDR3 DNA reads TGTGCCAGTACCCCTCGGACACTGAACACTGAAGCTTTCTTT.

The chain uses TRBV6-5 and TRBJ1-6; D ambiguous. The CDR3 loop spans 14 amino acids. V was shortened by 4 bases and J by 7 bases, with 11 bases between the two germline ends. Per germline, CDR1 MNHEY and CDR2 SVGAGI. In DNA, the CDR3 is TGTGCCAGCAGTTTGAGTCAAACCAATTCACCCCTCCACTTT. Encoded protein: CASSLSQTNSPLHF.

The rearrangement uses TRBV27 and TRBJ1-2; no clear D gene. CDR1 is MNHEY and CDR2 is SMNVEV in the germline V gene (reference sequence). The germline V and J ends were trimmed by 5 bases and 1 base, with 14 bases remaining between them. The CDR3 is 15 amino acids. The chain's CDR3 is CASSPTWAGNYGYTF. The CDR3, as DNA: TGTGCCAGCAGTCCTACCTGGGCAGGTAACTATGGCTACACCTTC.

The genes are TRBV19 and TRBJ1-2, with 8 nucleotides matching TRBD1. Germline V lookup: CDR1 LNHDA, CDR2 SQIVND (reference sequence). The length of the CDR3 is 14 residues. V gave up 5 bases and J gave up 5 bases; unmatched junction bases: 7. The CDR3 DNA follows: TGTGCCAGTAGTGACGACAGGGGTTGGTATGGCTACACCTTC. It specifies CASSDDRGWYGYTF.

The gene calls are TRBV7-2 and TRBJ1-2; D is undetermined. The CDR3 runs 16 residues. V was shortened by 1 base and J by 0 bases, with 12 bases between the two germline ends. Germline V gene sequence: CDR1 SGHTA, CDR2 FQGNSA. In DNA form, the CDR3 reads TGTGCCAGCAGCTTAGTCGCTGGAGGCCCTAACTATGGCTACACCTTC. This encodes CASSLVAGGPNYGYTF.

The CDR3 spells CASSERWPGDEQFF. In DNA form, the CDR3 reads TGTGCCAGCAGTGAAAGGTGGCCCGGGGATGAGCAGTTCTTC. The chain carries TRBV6-1 and TRBJ2-1; the D gene is possibly TRBD2 (5 bases). Trimming pared 2 bases from V and 8 bases from J, leaving 13 bases between. Germline values: CDR1 MNHNS, CDR2 SASEGT. The CDR3 consists of 14 residues.

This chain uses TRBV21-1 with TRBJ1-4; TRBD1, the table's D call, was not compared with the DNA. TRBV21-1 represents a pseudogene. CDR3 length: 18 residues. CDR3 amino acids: CASSPRPGRGRGNEKLFF. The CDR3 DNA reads TGTGCCAGCAGCCCTCGGCCTGGCAGGGGGCGAGGTAATGAAAAACTGTTTTTT.

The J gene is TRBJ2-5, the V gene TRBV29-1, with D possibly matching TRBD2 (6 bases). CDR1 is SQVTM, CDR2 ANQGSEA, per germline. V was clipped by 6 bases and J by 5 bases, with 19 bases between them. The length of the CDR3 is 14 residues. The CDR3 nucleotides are TGCAGCGTGACTAGGATTGGAGGTTCGGAGACCCAGTACTTC. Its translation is CSVTRIGGSETQYF.

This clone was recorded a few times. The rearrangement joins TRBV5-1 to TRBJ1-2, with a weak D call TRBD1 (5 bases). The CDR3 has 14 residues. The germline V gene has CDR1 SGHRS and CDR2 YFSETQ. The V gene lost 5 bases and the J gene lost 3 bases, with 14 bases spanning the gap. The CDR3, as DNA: TGCGCCAGCAGGGGGCTTCTGGCGGACTATGGCTACACCTTC. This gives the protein CASRGLLADYGYTF. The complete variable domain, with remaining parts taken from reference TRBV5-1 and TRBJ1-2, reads KAGVTQTPRYLIKTRGQQVTLSCSPISGHRSVSWYQQTPGQGLQFLFEYFSETQRNKGNFPGRFSGRQFSNSRSEMNVSTLELGDSALYLCASRGLLADYGYTFGSGTRLTVV.

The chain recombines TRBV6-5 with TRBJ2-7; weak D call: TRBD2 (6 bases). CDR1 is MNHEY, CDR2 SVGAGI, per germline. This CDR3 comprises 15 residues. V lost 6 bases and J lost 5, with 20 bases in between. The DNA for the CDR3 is TGTGCCAGCAGCCCGCCGGGGCGGGATTCTAACGAGCAGTACTTC. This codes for CASSPPGRDSNEQYF.

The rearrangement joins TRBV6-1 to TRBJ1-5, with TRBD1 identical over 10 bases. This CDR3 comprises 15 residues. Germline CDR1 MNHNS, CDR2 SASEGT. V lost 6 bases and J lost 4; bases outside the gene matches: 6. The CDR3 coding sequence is TGTGCCAGCAGCGTGGGGGACAGGGGAAATCAGCCCCAGCATTTT. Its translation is CASSVGDRGNQPQHF.

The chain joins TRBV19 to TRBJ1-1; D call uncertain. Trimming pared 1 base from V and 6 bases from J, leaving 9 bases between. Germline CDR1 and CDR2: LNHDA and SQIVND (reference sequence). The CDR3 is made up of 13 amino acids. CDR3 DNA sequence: TGTGCCAGTAGTATAGGCCGCGGCGCTGAAGCTTTCTTT. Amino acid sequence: CASSIGRGAEAFF.

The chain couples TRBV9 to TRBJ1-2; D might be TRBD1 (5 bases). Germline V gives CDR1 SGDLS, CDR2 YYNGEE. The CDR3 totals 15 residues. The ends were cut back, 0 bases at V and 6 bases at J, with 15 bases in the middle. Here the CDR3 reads CASSVAPGEGDGYTF. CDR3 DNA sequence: TGTGCCAGCAGCGTAGCCCCGGGGGAAGGGGATGGCTACACCTTC.